The present T cell receptor (beta chain) was sequenced within a study of T cell repertoires in cytomegalovirus infection (dated by TCRdb to 2018 to 2020). Study-wide context: Alongside well-studied HLA-B-restricted epitopes, the peptide stimulations were aimed at recently identified HLA-C-restricted CMV epitopes, whose presentation resists viral immunomodulation. Donor HLA type was relevant to the analysis, as public TCR beta signatures indicated carriage of CMV infection together with the matching HLA type. Overall study results and their limits: Cumulative frequency of public TCR beta family members discriminated carriers of CMV infection plus the relevant HLA type in this cohort and an independent approximately 350-donor cohort. The ex vivo response was dominated by HLA-C-restricted CMV-specific TCR beta clonotypes, and the single most frequent clonotype in two of eight donors was supplied by these HLA-C-restricted clonotypes.

Of note for this clonotype: Its antigen remains undetermined. No per-base quality is available; no much larger clone lies one base away.

TCRdb records Illumina HiSeq 1500 as the sequencer. The public reads were quality trimmed at Q25 with fastp and then assembled into clones with MiXCR by TCRdb, keeping productive beta chains. Each record represents a unique CDR3 protein, reported with the most common genes and DNA among its rows. This sample holds about 220,000 distinct CDR3 sequences; around 40% were observed only once. Together, the top ten hold more than 50% of the sample. According to the study, the label for this sample's treatment or condition signals: in vitro stimulation with specific CMV peptide epitopes to enrich CMV-specific T cells. This clonotype originated in a human donor in good health (CMV status not recorded). Some clones in this sample may be carry-over from other donors' samples. The sample here was CD8+ T cells from cultured PBMCs, taken from culture after CMV antigen stimulation.

The CDR3 region has the sequence CASSSRQVQEKLFF. Read as DNA, the sequence is TGTGCCAGCAGCTCTCGACAGGTCCAGGAAAAACTGTTTTTT. This chain is built from TRBV7-2 and TRBJ1-4, with TRBD1 tentatively as D gene (6 bases match). CDR1 is given as SGHTA and CDR2 as FQGNSA, both from the germline V gene. Deletion took 4 bases off V and 8 bases off J, with a span of 14 bases between the germline ends. The CDR3 runs 14 amino acids, cysteine and phenylalanine included. CDR3 DNA is the only sequence kept; it has 42 bases, read in frame from the first base. Reference TRBV7-2 and TRBJ1-4 proteins supply the regions before and after the CDR3; the full variable domain is: GAGVSQSPSNKVTEKGKDVELRCDPISGHTALYWYRQSLGQGLEFLIYFQGNSAPDKSGLPSDRFSAERTGGSVSTLTIQRTQQEDSAVYLCASSSRQVQEKLFFGSGTQLSVL.